A single sample is the source of the 12 T cell receptor beta chains below, sequenced in a study of T cells in Graves' hyperthyroidism and ophthalmopathy. Template material for amplifying TCR beta CDR3 regions consisted of RNA transcripts. The TCR CDR3 was amplified in a first-round RT-PCR using the HTBI primer set. TCRdb redid the calling of the multiplex PCR reads with MiXCR, one entry per CDR3 protein. The sample has roughly 400,000 distinct CDR3 sequences, more than 12% seen once. The sequencing input was blood. The source is a man aged 50 or older with Graves' ophthalmopathy.

This clonotype was observed many times. The rearrangement uses TRBV10-3 and TRBJ2-2, with 11 bases aligning to TRBD2. Germline CDR1 and CDR2: ENHRY and SYGVKD. J was trimmed by 5 bases and V by 4 bases; bases with no gene match: 9. This CDR3 comprises 17 residues. DNA for the CDR3: TGTGCCATCAGTGTTGGCCTAGCGGGAGGTGGGACCGGGGAGCTGTTTTTT. Its translation is CAISVGLAGGGTGELFF.

The chain carries TRBV5-6 and TRBJ1-2; 9 bases map to TRBD1. Germline CDR1 SGHDT, CDR2 YYEEEE. V lost 9 bases, J lost 3 bases, and 9 bases stayed unmatched. CDR3 size: 14 residues. This CDR3 is CATGETGGDYGYTF. The DNA for the CDR3 is TGTGCCACCGGGGAAACAGGGGGCGACTATGGCTACACCTTC. Complete variable domain (other parts from reference TRBV5-6 and TRBJ1-2): DAGVTQSPTHLIKTRGQQVTLRCSPKSGHDTVSWYQQALGQGPQFIFQYYEEEERQRGNFPDRFSGHQFPNYSSELNVNALLLGDSALYLCATGETGGDYGYTFGSGTRLTVV.

V usage is TRBV20-1 and J usage is TRBJ2-3; 7 bases align to TRBD2. Germline assignment: CDR1 DFQATT and CDR2 SNEGSKA (reference sequence). The junction had 3 bases not matched to a gene; V was cut back by 5 bases and J by 10 bases. CDR3 length: 10 amino acids. The CDR3 loop is CSAGLGAQYF. CDR3 sequence (DNA): TGCAGTGCTGGACTAGGTGCGCAGTATTTT.

This clonotype has only a few counts. The chain employs TRBV6-2 or TRBV6-3 and TRBJ2-2; 9 bases fit TRBD2. The CDR3 is 19 amino acids. Germline loops: CDR1 MNHEY, CDR2 SVGEGT. After removal of 4 bases from V and 7 bases from J, the junction contained 19 bases not matched to a gene. CDR3 sequence reads: CASSSQTTVLAGINGELFF. CDR3 sequence (DNA): TGTGCCAGCAGTTCTCAAACGACGGTTCTAGCGGGAATTAACGGGGAGCTGTTTTTT.

This clonotype was seen ten or more times. V is TRBV7-9 and J is TRBJ2-1, with D perhaps assigned TRBD1 or TRBD2 (6 bases each). CDR3 length equals 14 residues. Per germline, CDR1 SEHNR and CDR2 FQNEAQ (reference sequence). V shed 9 bases and J shed 7 bases, with 19 bases lying between them. The CDR3 loop reads CASSGARAGNEQFF. Here the CDR3 DNA reads TGTGCCAGTTCGGGGGCGAGGGCGGGGAATGAGCAGTTCTTC.

This clonotype has at least ten counts. The chain combines TRBV20-1 with TRBJ2-3; 15 bases are shared with TRBD2. There are 17 residues in the CDR3. Germline CDR1 is DFQATT and CDR2 is SNEGSKA (reference sequence). J gave up 0 bases and V 6 bases, and 7 bases lay outside the gene matches. CDR3 bases: TGCAGTGCACGGACTAGCGGGAGGGCCGGCAGCACAGATACGCAGTATTTT. Protein sequence: CSARTSGRAGSTDTQYF.

Remarks on this clonotype: Being one base from a much bigger clone, this may be a read error. The V call is TRBV20-1, the J call TRBJ2-7; 9 nucleotides match TRBD2. The V gene's germline CDR1 is DFQATT and CDR2 SNEGSKA (reference sequence). Trimming removed 4 bases from V and 3 bases from J; junction bases left unmatched: 7. CDR3 length: 14 residues. CDR3 region: CSATIAGESYEQYF. The DNA of the CDR3 is TGCAGTGCTACCATAGCGGGGGAAAGCTACGAGCAGTACTTC.

This clonotype has ten or more counts. The rearrangement joins TRBV12-3 or TRBV12-4 to TRBJ2-1; 14 bases line up with TRBD2. The CDR3 sequence is 16 residues long. The V gene end was trimmed by 5 bases and the J gene end by 5 bases; junction bases not matched to a gene: 5. The CDR3 sequence: CASSPRGLAGDNEQFF. Here the CDR3 DNA reads TGTGCCAGCAGTCCCCGGGGACTAGCGGGAGACAATGAGCAGTTCTTC.

This clonotype has a count of ten or more. The DNA of the CDR3 is TGTGCCAGCAGCCAAACTAGCGGACGGGGAGGTGAGCAGTTCTTC. This translates into CASSQTSGRGGEQFF. The chain links TRBV6-2 or TRBV6-3 to TRBJ2-1, with 8 bases lining up with TRBD2. The CDR3 covers 15 residues. The V segment lost 6 bases and the J segment 9 bases; nucleotides outside the gene matches: 13. CDR1 and CDR2 from the germline V gene are MNHEY and SVGEGT.

Points on this clonotype: One base away lies a much larger clone, so this may be a sequencing read error. The chain is built from TRBV4-1 and TRBJ1-2, with D possibly TRBD1 on 6 matching bases. CDR1 MGHRA and CDR2 YSYEKL come from the germline V gene. The CDR3 is 14 residues long. The DNA of the CDR3 is TGCGCCAGCGGCCAGGGGACTTCGTATCGTGGCTACACCTTC. This sequence encodes CASGQGTSYRGYTF.

This clonotype appeared many times. This chain links TRBV3-1 with TRBJ2-7; TRBD2 matches 10 bases. The germline V gene has CDR1 LGHDT and CDR2 YNNKEL (reference sequence). The ends lost 3 bases at V and 3 bases at J; junction bases unmatched: 14. This CDR3 is built from 18 residues. In DNA form, the CDR3 reads TGTGCCAGCAGCCACACCGCCGGAACTAGCGGGAACCACTACGAGCAGTACTTC. It specifies CASSHTAGTSGNHYEQYF.

This clonotype was observed at least ten times. The gene calls are TRBV5-1 and TRBJ2-7; TRBD1 agrees at 9 bases. The CDR3 contains 14 residues. J gave up 3 bases and V 6 bases, and 7 bases lay outside the gene matches. Germline V gene sequence: CDR1 SGHRS, CDR2 YFSETQ. The CDR3 protein is CASKTGTGYYEQYF. CDR3 nucleotides: TGCGCCAGCAAAACCGGGACAGGGTACTACGAGCAGTACTTC.